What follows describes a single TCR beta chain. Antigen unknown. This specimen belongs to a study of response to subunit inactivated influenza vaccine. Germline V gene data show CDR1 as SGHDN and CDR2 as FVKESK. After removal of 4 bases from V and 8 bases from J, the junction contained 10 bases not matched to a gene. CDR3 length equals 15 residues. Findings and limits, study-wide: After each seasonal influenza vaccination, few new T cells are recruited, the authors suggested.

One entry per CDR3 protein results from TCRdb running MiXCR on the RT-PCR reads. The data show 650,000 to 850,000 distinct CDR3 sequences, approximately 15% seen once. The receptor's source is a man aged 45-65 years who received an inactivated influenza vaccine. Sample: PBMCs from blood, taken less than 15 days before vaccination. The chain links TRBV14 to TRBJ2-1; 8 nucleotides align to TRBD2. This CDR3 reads CASSRYMRGVDEQFF. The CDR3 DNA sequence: TGTGCCAGCAGCCGCTACATGCGGGGGGTCGATGAGCAGTTCTTC.